Sequencing of this T cell receptor beta chain was carried out in a study of T cells in Graves' hyperthyroidism and ophthalmopathy. The CDR3 sequence is 13 residues long. V was pared by 1 base and J by 8 bases, with 11 bases between. The hyperthyroidism patients had all been newly diagnosed, and their disease duration was under 2 months. Their ages ranged from 18 to 65 years. Diagnostic decisions used clinical symptoms, serum thyroxine and TRAb, thyroid ultrasound and orbital computed tomography. Amplified TCR beta CDR3 regions came from RNA transcripts. The primer set for the first-round RT-PCR of the TCR CDR3 was HTBI. TCRdb re-derived calls from the multiplex PCR reads in MiXCR, one entry per CDR3 protein. The sample records over 700,000 distinct CDR3 sequences, about two fifths being singletons.

The chain couples TRBV12-3 or TRBV12-4 to TRBJ1-2, with unresolved D. This TCR derives from a man between 18 and 29 years old with Graves' hyperthyroidism. The sample consisted of blood. CDR3 protein: CASSLEGPEGYTF. The CDR3 DNA follows: TGTGCCAGCAGTTTAGAGGGCCCAGAAGGCTACACCTTC.